A selection of T cell receptor beta chains follows, all from one sample in a study of technical replicates of blood from several donors. Libraries were prepared by immunoSEQ multiplex PCR; TCRdb keeps only in-frame clonotypes and omits some of them. The sample consists of tens of thousands of clones, approximately 98% of them appearing once. The sequencing sample was made of T cells isolated from PBMCs. The receptors shown here come from a human donor in good health. Each CDR3 is given with its conserved first and last residue. Each record gives: clone size, V gene, D gene, J gene, CDR3 DNA, CDR3 protein. D genes are given only for firm matches. Some rows have no size entry. The others give once, few or many, or a class for an expanded clone.

.	TRBV9	.	TRBJ1-1	TGTGCCAGCACCCTAGGAGGGGCGGGGTACACTGAAGCTTTCTTT	CASTLGGAGYTEAFF
.	TRBV18	.	TRBJ2-2	TGTGCCAGCTCACCACTTACAGCAAACACCGGGGAGCTGTTTTTT	CASSPLTANTGELFF
.	TRBV7-9	.	TRBJ1-1	TGTGCCAGCAGCTCGGTCCCTTATTCAACTGAAGCTTTCTTT	CASSSVPYSTEAFF
.	TRBV19	TRBD1	TRBJ2-1	TGTGCCAGTACTCCGGGACAGGGTAATGAGCAGTTCTTC	CASTPGQGNEQFF
.	TRBV9	.	TRBJ2-7	TGTGCCAGCAGCGTCGGGGACACTCCCTACGAGCAGTACTTC	CASSVGDTPYEQYF
.	TRBV27	.	TRBJ2-1	TGTGCCAGCAGTACCGACAGTTATGTGAATGAGCAGTTCTTC	CASSTDSYVNEQFF
.	TRBV9	TRBD2	TRBJ2-2	TGTGCCAGCAGCGTAGACGGCGGGAGGGCCACCGGGGAGCTGTTTTTT	CASSVDGGRATGELFF
.	TRBV19	.	TRBJ1-4	TGTGCCAGTAAGGGGCAGGGAAAGGAAAAACTGTTTTTT	CASKGQGKEKLFF
.	TRBV7-8	.	TRBJ2-7	TGTGCCAGCAGCCCCGAGGCGGGGACAGCCTCCTACGAGCAGTACTTC	CASSPEAGTASYEQYF
once	TRBV19	TRBD2	TRBJ2-3	TGTGCCAGTAGTGATAGCGGGAGTAGGGATACGCAGTATTTT	CASSDSGSRDTQYF
.	TRBV9	.	TRBJ2-1	TGTGCCAGCAGCGTAAGCGGGTCCTCCTACAATGAGCAGTTCTTC	CASSVSGSSYNEQFF
.	TRBV6-6	.	TRBJ1-2	TGTGCCAGCAGTTATTACGGGGAGAACTATGGCTACACCTTC	CASSYYGENYGYTF
.	TRBV5-1	TRBD2	TRBJ2-3	TGCGCCAGCAGCTTGGAGCTAGCGGGACCCACAGATACGCAGTATTTT	CASSLELAGPTDTQYF
.	TRBV4-2	TRBD2	TRBJ2-2	TGTGCCAGCAGCCCGAGACTAGCGGGAGGCACCGGGGAGCTGTTTTTT	CASSPRLAGGTGELFF
.	TRBV7-2	.	TRBJ1-1	TGTGCCAGCAGCTTGGCTGGCACTGAAGCTTTCTTT	CASSLAGTEAFF
once	TRBV6-6	.	TRBJ2-7	TGTGCCAGCAGAGGGACACTATACCCCTACGAGCAGTACTTC	CASRGTLYPYEQYF
.	TRBV19	.	TRBJ2-2	TGTGCCAGTAGTATGCGACCCCAGGAATCCACCGGGGAGCTGTTTTTT	CASSMRPQESTGELFF
.	TRBV5-4	TRBD2	TRBJ2-7	TGTGCCAGCAGATCAAAGGTGGCGGGAGAGAACTACGAGCAGTACTTC	CASRSKVAGENYEQYF
.	TRBV6-9	.	TRBJ1-5	TGTGCCGGCCAGGGGTGGATCTTGAATCAGCCCCAGCATTTT	CAGQGWILNQPQHF
.	TRBV19	TRBD1	TRBJ1-1	TGTGCCAGTAGTATAGATCCGACCGGGACAGGGAACACTGAAGCTTTCTTT	CASSIDPTGTGNTEAFF